These T cell receptor beta chains were read from a single sample in a study of blood T cell repertoires in COVID-19. The table came from immunoSEQ multiplex PCR; TCRdb's copy has only in-frame clones and leaves some out. In the table there are about 130,000 clones, approximately 85% of which are singletons. Material: peripheral blood. These receptors were obtained from a human donor in a cohort sampled during active COVID-19. Each CDR3 is given with its conserved first and last residue. Fields, in order: clone size, V gene, D gene, J gene, CDR3 protein, CDR3 DNA. The D gene is left open where the match is weak. Where a row states a size, it is once, few, many or the class of an expanded clone; other rows omit it.

>-|TRBV5-1|-|TRBJ1-2
CASSRTDRTHGYTF
TGCGCCAGCAGCCGGACCGACAGAACTCATGGCTACACCTTC
>-|TRBV12-3/TRBV12-4|TRBD2|TRBJ2-5
CASSFGGWETQYF
TGTGCCAGCAGTTTCGGGGGGTGGGAGACCCAGTACTTC
>-|TRBV5-5|TRBD1|TRBJ1-2
CASSWDRDLNYGYTF
TGTGCCAGCAGCTGGGACAGAGACCTTAACTATGGCTACACCTTC
>-|TRBV5-8|-|TRBJ1-2
CASSLVGQGPWYGYTF
TGTGCCAGCAGCTTGGTCGGCCAGGGGCCGTGGTATGGCTACACCTTC
>-|TRBV28|-|TRBJ1-1
CASSLTRNTEAFF
TGTGCCAGCAGTTTAACCAGGAACACTGAAGCTTTCTTT
>-|TRBV19|-|TRBJ1-1
CASSTHRENTEAFF
TGTGCCAGTAGTACCCACAGGGAGAACACTGAAGCTTTCTTT
>-|TRBV7-7|TRBD2|TRBJ2-1
CASSPGTSGSLFEQFF
TGTGCTAGCAGCCCTGGGACTAGCGGGAGCCTTTTTGAGCAGTTCTTC
>-|TRBV6-5|-|TRBJ1-5
CASSPRRAFNQPQHF
TGTGCCAGCAGTCCCCGCAGGGCTTTCAATCAGCCCCAGCATTTT
>-|TRBV7-9|-|TRBJ1-2
CASSLRETKTNYGYTF
TGTGCCAGCAGCCTAAGGGAGACAAAAACTAACTATGGCTACACCTTC
>once|TRBV2|TRBD2|TRBJ2-7
CASSRKGLAVYEQYF
TGTGCCAGCAGTAGGAAGGGACTAGCGGTTTACGAGCAGTACTTC
>-|TRBV7-9|TRBD1|TRBJ1-4
CASRTGVAEDYEKLFF
TGTGCCAGCAGAACAGGGGTTGCGGAGGATTATGAAAAACTGTTTTTT
>few|TRBV7-2|-|TRBJ2-7
CASSLTGGRGYEQYF
TGTGCCAGCAGCTTAACTGGCGGTCGTGGCTACGAGCAGTACTTC
>-|TRBV18|TRBD1|TRBJ1-1
CASSPGTVVEAFF
TGTGCCAGCTCACCGGGGACAGTAGTAGAAGCTTTCTTT
>-|TRBV6-5|TRBD2|TRBJ2-1
CASTASGAYNEQFF
TGTGCCAGCACTGCTAGCGGGGCCTACAATGAGCAGTTCTTC
>-|TRBV19|TRBD1|TRBJ1-6
CASSMIAGQGNSPLHF
TGTGCCAGTAGTATGATAGCGGGACAGGGGAATTCACCCCTCCACTTT
>-|TRBV11-2|TRBD1|TRBJ1-2
CASSDRGRYNYGYTF
TGTGCCAGCAGTGACAGGGGTAGATACAACTATGGCTACACCTTC
>-|TRBV18|TRBD1|TRBJ1-1
CASSPPSGQGLGAFF
TGTGCCAGCTCACCACCTTCGGGACAGGGTTTGGGAGCTTTCTTT
>-|TRBV19|-|TRBJ1-2
CASSILAGDEDGYTF
TGTGCCAGTAGTATACTGGCGGGGGACGAAGATGGCTACACCTTC
>-|TRBV10-3|TRBD1|TRBJ2-5
CAISESPGQGIRETQYF
TGTGCCATCAGTGAGTCTCCGGGACAGGGAATTAGGGAGACCCAGTACTTC
>-|TRBV5-1|TRBD1|TRBJ2-3
CASSNSGTGADTQYF
TGCGCCAGCAGTAACTCCGGGACAGGGGCCGATACGCAGTATTTT
>once|TRBV2|-|TRBJ1-5
CASSGLRGGDQPQHF
TGTGCCAGCTCGGGTTTAAGAGGGGGAGACCAGCCCCAGCATTTT
>-|TRBV28|-|TRBJ1-1
CASSFPGRGGTEAFF
TGTGCCAGCAGTTTCCCCGGGCGGGGAGGCACTGAAGCTTTCTTT
>-|TRBV5-4|TRBD2|TRBJ2-5
CASSLGILAEETQYF
TGTGCCAGCAGCCTTGGAATACTAGCGGAAGAGACCCAGTACTTC
>-|TRBV4-1|-|TRBJ2-2
CASSPERGDGPRELFF
TGCGCCAGCAGCCCCGAACGGGGAGACGGGCCCAGGGAGCTGTTTTTT
>-|TRBV12-3/TRBV12-4|-|TRBJ2-7
CASSRQDYEQYF
TGTGCCAGCAGTCGACAGGATTACGAGCAGTACTTC
>-|TRBV2|-|TRBJ1-4
CAGREGRKSNEKLFF
TGTGCCGGGAGGGAAGGGCGGAAGTCTAATGAAAAACTGTTTTTT
>once|TRBV3-1/TRBV3-2|TRBD2|TRBJ2-1
CASSLGTSEKNEQFF
TGTGCCAGCAGCCTGGGGACTAGCGAGAAGAATGAGCAGTTCTTC
>once|TRBV7-8|-|TRBJ2-1
CASSRPRNEQFF
TGTGCCAGCAGCCGCCCCCGGAATGAGCAGTTCTTC
>-|TRBV5-4|TRBD2|TRBJ2-5
CASSLQREGETQYF
TGTGCCAGCAGCCTCCAGCGGGAGGGAGAGACCCAGTACTTC
>once|TRBV3-1/TRBV3-2|-|TRBJ1-4
CASSPGTSPREKLFF
TGTGCCAGCAGCCCAGGAACCTCCCCAAGGGAAAAACTGTTTTTT
>-|TRBV6-6|TRBD2|TRBJ2-4
CASSYSIAGEKNIQYF
TGTGCCAGCAGTTACTCGATAGCGGGGGAAAAAAACATTCAGTACTTC
>-|TRBV12-5|-|TRBJ1-6
CASGSDRTSPLHF
TGTGCTAGTGGTTCCGACAGGACTTCACCCCTCCACTTT
>-|TRBV2|TRBD1|TRBJ2-2
CASSDQGDPGELFF
TGTGCCAGCAGTGATCAGGGGGACCCCGGGGAGCTGTTTTTT
>-|TRBV4-3|TRBD2|TRBJ2-3
CASSQESLAGVTDTQYF
TGCGCCAGCAGCCAAGAGTCCCTAGCGGGAGTAACAGATACGCAGTATTTT
>-|TRBV27|-|TRBJ1-1
CASSNSRGNTEAFF
TGTGCCAGCAGTAATTCCAGGGGGAACACTGAAGCTTTCTTT
>-|TRBV9|TRBD2|TRBJ2-2
CASSVGLAGNTGELFF
TGTGCCAGCAGTGTTGGACTAGCGGGCAACACCGGGGAGCTGTTTTTT
>-|TRBV19|TRBD1|TRBJ2-1
CASSIRVVAGGNNEQFF
TGTGCCAGTAGTATCAGGGTCGTGGCAGGGGGCAACAATGAGCAGTTCTTC
>-|TRBV7-2|TRBD1|TRBJ2-5
CASSSGQGKKTQYF
TGTGCCAGCAGCTCGGGACAGGGGAAGAAGACCCAGTACTTC
>-|TRBV5-1|TRBD1|TRBJ1-1
CASSLALAGGFGTEAFF
TGCGCCAGCAGCTTGGCCCTCGCAGGGGGCTTCGGCACTGAAGCTTTCTTT